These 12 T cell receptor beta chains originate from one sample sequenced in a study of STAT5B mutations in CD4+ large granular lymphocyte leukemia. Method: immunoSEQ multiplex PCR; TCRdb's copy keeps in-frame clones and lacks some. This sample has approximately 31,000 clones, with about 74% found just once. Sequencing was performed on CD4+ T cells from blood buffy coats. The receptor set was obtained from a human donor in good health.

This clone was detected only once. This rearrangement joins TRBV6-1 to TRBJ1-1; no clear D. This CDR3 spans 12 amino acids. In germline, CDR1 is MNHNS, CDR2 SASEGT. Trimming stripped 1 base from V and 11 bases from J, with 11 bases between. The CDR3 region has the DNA TGTGCCAGCAGTGAAGGCCTCACCGAGGCTTTCTTT. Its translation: CASSEGLTEAFF.

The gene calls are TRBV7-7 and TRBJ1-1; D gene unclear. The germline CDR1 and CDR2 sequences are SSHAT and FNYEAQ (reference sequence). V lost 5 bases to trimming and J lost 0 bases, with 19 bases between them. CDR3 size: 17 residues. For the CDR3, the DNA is TGTGCCAGCAGCCCTTACGTTTCCTCAGGCTTGAACACTGAAGCTTTCTTT. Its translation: CASSPYVSSGLNTEAFF.

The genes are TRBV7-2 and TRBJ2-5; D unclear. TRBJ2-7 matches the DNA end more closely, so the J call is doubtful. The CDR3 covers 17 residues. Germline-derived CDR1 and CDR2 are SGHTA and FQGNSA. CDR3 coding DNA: TGTGCCAGCAGTGCAACTGCCGGTACCAGAAAATCCTACGAGCAGTACTTC. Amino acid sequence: CASSATAGTRKSYEQYF.

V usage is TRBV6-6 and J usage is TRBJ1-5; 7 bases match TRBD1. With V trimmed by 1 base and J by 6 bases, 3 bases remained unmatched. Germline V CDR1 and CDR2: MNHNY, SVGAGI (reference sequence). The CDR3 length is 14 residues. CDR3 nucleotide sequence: TGTGCCAGCAGTTACTTGACAGGGAGTCAGCCCCAGCATTTT. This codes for CASSYLTGSQPQHF.

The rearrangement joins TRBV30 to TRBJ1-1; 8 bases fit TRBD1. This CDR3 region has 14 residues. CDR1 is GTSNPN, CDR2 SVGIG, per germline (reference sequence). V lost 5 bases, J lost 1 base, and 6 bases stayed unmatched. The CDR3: CAWGPGQENTEAFF. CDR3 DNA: TGTGCCTGGGGCCCGGGACAGGAGAACACTGAAGCTTTCTTT.

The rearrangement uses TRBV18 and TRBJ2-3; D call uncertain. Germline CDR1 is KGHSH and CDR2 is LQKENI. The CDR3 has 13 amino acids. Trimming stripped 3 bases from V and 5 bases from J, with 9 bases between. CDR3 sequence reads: CASSPPVGDTQYF. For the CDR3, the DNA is TGTGCCAGCTCACCCCCAGTTGGAGATACGCAGTATTTT.

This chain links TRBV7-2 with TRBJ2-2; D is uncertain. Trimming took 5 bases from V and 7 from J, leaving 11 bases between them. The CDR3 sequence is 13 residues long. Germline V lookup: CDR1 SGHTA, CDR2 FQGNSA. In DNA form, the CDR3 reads TGTGCCAGCAGCCCGCTAGGAGTCGGGGAGCTGTTTTTT. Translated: CASSPLGVGELFF.

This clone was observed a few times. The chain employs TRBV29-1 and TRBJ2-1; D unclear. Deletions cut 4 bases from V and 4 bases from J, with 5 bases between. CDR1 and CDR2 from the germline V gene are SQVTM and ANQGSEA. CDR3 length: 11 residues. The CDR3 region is CSVASYNEQFF. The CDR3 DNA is TGCAGCGTTGCCAGTTACAATGAGCAGTTCTTC.

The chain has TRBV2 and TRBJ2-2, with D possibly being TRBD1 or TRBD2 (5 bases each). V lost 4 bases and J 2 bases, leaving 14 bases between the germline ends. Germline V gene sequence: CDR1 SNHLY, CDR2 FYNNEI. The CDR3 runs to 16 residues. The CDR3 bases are TGTGCCAGCAGTGGGGTGTCGGGACCCAACACCGGGGAGCTGTTTTTT. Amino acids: CASSGVSGPNTGELFF.

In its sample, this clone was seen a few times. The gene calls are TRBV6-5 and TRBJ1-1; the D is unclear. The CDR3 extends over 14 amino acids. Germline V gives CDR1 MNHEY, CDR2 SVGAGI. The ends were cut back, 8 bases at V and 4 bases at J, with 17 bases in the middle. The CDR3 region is CASGGRPLSTEAFF. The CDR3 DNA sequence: TGTGCCAGCGGAGGGCGGCCGTTGAGCACTGAAGCTTTCTTT.

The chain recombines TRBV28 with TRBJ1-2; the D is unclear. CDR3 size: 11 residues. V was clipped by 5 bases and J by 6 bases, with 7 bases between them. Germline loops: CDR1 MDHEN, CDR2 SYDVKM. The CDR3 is CASSQPNGYTF. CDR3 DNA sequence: TGTGCCAGCAGTCAACCCAATGGCTACACCTTC.

The CDR3 nucleotides read TGTGCCAGCAGTGAAACGGCTAACTATGGCTACACCTTC. Translation: CASSETANYGYTF. The chain is built from TRBV6-1 and TRBJ1-2; D is uncertain. The CDR3 contains 13 residues. CDR1 and CDR2 (germline): MNHNS, SASEGT. Trimming pared 2 bases from V and 0 bases from J, leaving 4 bases between.